This T cell receptor beta chain was sequenced during a study of blood T cell repertoires in COVID-19. Repertoires were generated with immunoSEQ multiplex PCR, while TCRdb's copy carries only in-frame clones and drops some. The sample records 230,000 or so clones, about nine tenths being singletons. Sequenced: PBMCs or T cells enriched from blood (not recorded which). This clonotype originated in a woman aged 40 to 55 with acute COVID-19.

DNA of the CDR3: TGTGCCAGCGGCCGAGGCGGGTTCCAAGAGACCCAGTACTTC. This translates into CASGRGGFQETQYF. The chain uses TRBV18 and TRBJ2-5; D is possibly TRBD2 (5 bases). Trimming cost V 8 bases and J 1 base, with 14 bases left between them. CDR1 is KGHSH, CDR2 LQKENI, per germline. The CDR3 spans 14 residues.